The clone carrying this TCR beta chain was seen a single time. Primers included in the PCR were 60 Vbeta and 13 Jbeta primers. TCRdb's copy holds only in-frame clones and misses some; the assay was immunoSEQ multiplex PCR. The sample consists of 150,000 to 200,000 clones, just over 75% of them appearing once. The entry originates in a study of cytomegalovirus exposure and HLA in healthy donors. Sequenced input: PBMCs. The sequence derives from a woman in her twenties or thirties in good health and CMV-seropositive.

CDR3 nucleotides: TGTGCCAGCACCCTGGGAGGGGGATTCTATGGCTACACCTTC. This encodes CASTLGGGFYGYTF. The chain has TRBV6-8 and TRBJ1-2; TRBD1 might be the D (6 bases). Trimming removed 7 bases from V and 4 bases from J, with 16 bases in between. CDR1 MNHGY and CDR2 SAAAGT come from the germline V gene. CDR3 size: 14 residues.